The 25 T cell receptor beta chains in this list originate from one sample, sequenced in a study of CD8+ T cells in alopecia areata. Isolated RNA was reverse transcribed into cDNA used as the sequencing template. Only in-frame clones appear in the TCRdb table, and some are missing; sequencing was by immunoSEQ multiplex PCR. Of roughly 210,000 clones in the sample, around 43% were seen once. Documented treatment: oral pan-JAK inhibitor, 5-10 mg twice daily. Sequenced material: CD4+ T cells sorted from blood, taken between weeks 36 and 40, from a patient treated with tofacitinib. The receptors were sampled from a human donor with alopecia areata.

The chain couples TRBV5-1 to TRBJ1-1; 10 nucleotides line up with TRBD1. The CDR3 length is 16 residues. V gave up 4 bases and J gave up 6 bases; unmatched junction bases: 12. The V gene's germline CDR1 is SGHRS and CDR2 YFSETQ. DNA for the CDR3: TGCGCCAGCAGCCCCGGGACAGGGGTTGGCGTCGCTGAAGCTTTCTTT. Protein: CASSPGTGVGVAEAFF.

The chain has TRBV2 and TRBJ1-2, with a tentative D call TRBD1 (6 bases). Trimming stripped 6 bases from V and 0 bases from J, with 11 bases between. Germline-derived CDR1 and CDR2 are SNHLY and FYNNEI. The CDR3 is 14 residues long. The CDR3 loop is CASRNQGSNYGYTF. As DNA, the CDR3 is TGTGCCAGCAGAAATCAGGGGTCTAACTATGGCTACACCTTC.

The V call is TRBV9, the J call TRBJ2-5; D is tentatively TRBD1 or TRBD2 (5 bases each). CDR3 length equals 16 residues. Germline CDR1 and CDR2: SGDLS and YYNGEE. V shed 4 bases and J shed 2 bases, with 18 bases lying between them. CDR3 sequence reads: CASSPGTTTAQETQYF. CDR3 DNA: TGTGCCAGCAGCCCCGGGACGACCACAGCTCAAGAGACCCAGTACTTC.

This rearrangement joins TRBV5-1 to TRBJ1-4; tentative D call: TRBD1 (5 bases). The CDR3 is made up of 15 amino acids. Germline V gives CDR1 SGHRS, CDR2 YFSETQ. The germline V and J ends were trimmed by 0 bases and 6 bases, with 12 bases remaining between them. In DNA form, the CDR3 reads TGCGCCAGCAGCTTGGTTGCTGGGGGAGATGAAAAACTGTTTTTT. Amino acids: CASSLVAGGDEKLFF.

This clone was observed a handful of times. The V and J genes are TRBV5-1 and TRBJ1-2; TRBD1 agrees at 7 bases. The CDR3 totals 15 residues. Germline CDR1 reads SGHRS; CDR2 reads YFSETQ. The CDR3 sequence: CVSDPGGGELYGYTF. For the CDR3, the DNA is TGCGTATCGGACCCAGGGGGTGGAGAACTATATGGCTACACCTTC.

V usage is TRBV7-9 and J usage is TRBJ2-7, with 7 bases lining up with TRBD2. The germline gives CDR1 SEHNR, CDR2 FQNEAQ (reference sequence). The CDR3 consists of 13 residues. J lost 2 bases, V lost 5 bases, and 3 bases had no gene match. CDR3 in amino acids: CASSRGRTYEQYF. The CDR3 DNA reads TGTGCCAGCAGCCGCGGGAGAACCTACGAGCAGTACTTC.

This chain links TRBV4-2 with TRBJ2-3, with TRBD2 identical over 9 bases. The CDR3 has 17 residues. V dropped 1 base and J dropped 2; count of bases not matched to a gene: 7. From germline, CDR1 is LGHNA and CDR2 YNFKEQ. CDR3 coding DNA: TGTGCCAGCAGCCAAGCGGGGACTAGCTCGTTCACAGATACGCAGTATTTT. Protein sequence: CASSQAGTSSFTDTQYF.

V is TRBV7-3 and J is TRBJ1-5, with D tentatively TRBD1 (6 bases). V gave up 2 bases and J gave up 4 bases, with 6 bases separating them. The CDR3 length is 13 residues. The germline V gene has CDR1 SGHTA and CDR2 FQGTGA. The CDR3 DNA is TGTGCCAGCAGCTTAGACAGGAATCAGCCCCAGCATTTT. This sequence encodes CASSLDRNQPQHF.

The chain couples TRBV20-1 to TRBJ2-7; D gene uncertain. This CDR3 is 11 amino acids long. CDR1 is DFQATT and CDR2 is SNEGSKA in the germline V gene (reference sequence). V lost 6 bases and J 0 bases, leaving 6 bases between the germline ends. The CDR3 DNA is TGCAGTGCAGGCATCTCCTACGAGCAGTACTTC. It yields the protein CSAGISYEQYF.

The genes are TRBV4-1 and TRBJ1-2; D is perhaps TRBD1 (5 bases). The CDR3 totals 15 residues. Per germline, CDR1 MGHRA and CDR2 YSYEKL. V was clipped by 0 bases and J by 3 bases, with 11 bases between them. The CDR3 DNA reads as TGCGCCAGCAGCCAAGAATTGGGACCCCACTATGGCTACACCTTC. This encodes CASSQELGPHYGYTF.

The rearrangement joins TRBV7-9 to TRBJ2-5, with D tentatively TRBD1 (7 bases). The CDR3 has 16 residues. From germline, CDR1 is SEHNR and CDR2 FQNEAQ (reference sequence). Trimming stripped 6 bases from V and 7 bases from J, with 24 bases between. The DNA of the CDR3 is TGTGCCAGCAGGCCACAGGGGAGAGAGGCCGGGGGGACCCAGTACTTC. Translating it yields CASRPQGREAGGTQYF.

To note about this clone: One end of the junction is discordant with germline, which a read error may explain. The J gene is TRBJ2-3, the V gene TRBV5-6; 7 bases align to TRBD1. This CDR3 spans 14 amino acids. Germline lookup yields CDR1 SGHDT and CDR2 YYEEEE. The CDR3 bases are TGTGCCAGCAGCCACGCCGGGACAGAAGATTGGCTGGATTTT. This codes for CASSHAGTEDWLDF.

This clone was observed a handful of times. The rearrangement links TRBV10-2 to TRBJ2-2; either TRBD1 or TRBD2 may fit D (5 bases each). Trimming pared 10 bases from V and 1 base from J, leaving 13 bases between. CDR3 length: 14 residues. The germline V gene encodes CDR1 WSHSY and CDR2 SAAADI. CDR3 sequence: CAIPGTRNTGELFF. CDR3 DNA: TGCGCCATCCCGGGGACCAGGAACACCGGGGAGCTGTTTTTT.

The chain uses TRBV5-4 and TRBJ2-1, with 12 bases identical to TRBD2. Germline trimming cut 0 bases from V and 0 bases from J; bases unmatched to any gene: 10. The length of the CDR3 is 20 residues. Germline V gene data show CDR1 as SGHNT and CDR2 as YYREEE (reference sequence). Written as DNA, the CDR3 is TGTGCCAGCAGCTTGGATCTACTAGCGGGAGGACGTAGCTCCTACAATGAGCAGTTCTTC. Its protein is CASSLDLLAGGRSSYNEQFF.

The chain carries TRBV5-4 and TRBJ1-2; D possibly corresponds to TRBD1 (5 bases). Trimming stripped 4 bases from V and 3 bases from J, with 13 bases between. Germline-derived CDR1 and CDR2 are SGHNT and YYREEE (reference sequence). This CDR3 comprises 14 residues. CDR3 residues: CASSVPQGHYGYTF. In DNA form, the CDR3 reads TGTGCCAGCAGCGTGCCTCAGGGCCACTATGGCTACACCTTC.

This clone was detected a few times. The chain combines TRBV4-3 with TRBJ1-1; no reliable D call. The CDR3 spans 14 residues. With 2 bases removed from V and 1 base from J, the gap between germline ends came to 8 bases. Per germline, CDR1 LGHNA and CDR2 YSLEER. The chain's CDR3 is CASSQMLRNTEAFF. The CDR3 DNA reads as TGCGCCAGCAGCCAAATGCTAAGGAACACTGAAGCTTTCTTT.

The chain is built from TRBV5-4 and TRBJ1-2, with D tentatively TRBD1 (6 bases). Between the trimmed V and J ends, which lost 4 bases and 2 bases, there was a span of 9 bases. The CDR3 spans 13 residues. CDR1 is SGHNT, CDR2 YYREEE, per germline (reference sequence). CDR3 sequence (DNA): TGTGCCAGCAGCCTGGACAGCAACTATGGCTACACCTTC. It specifies CASSLDSNYGYTF.

This clone has just one count. V gene TRBV4-1 combines with J gene TRBJ2-4; D gene ambiguous. V lost 4 bases, J lost 1 base, and 11 bases lay in between. Germline-derived CDR1 and CDR2 are MGHRA and YSYEKL. The CDR3 contains 15 residues. DNA of the CDR3: TGCGCCAGCAGCCGGAGCTTTGCGGCCAAAAACATTCAGTACTTC. Residues: CASSRSFAAKNIQYF.

The chain is built from TRBV15 and TRBJ2-2; 7 positions match TRBD2. The germline CDR1 and CDR2 sequences are LNHNV and YYDKDF (reference sequence). The CDR3 is made up of 19 amino acids. V lost 0 bases to trimming and J lost 0 bases; unmatched junction nucleotides: 10. CDR3 nucleotide sequence: TGTGCCACCAGCAGAGAACTAGCGAGAGTTCCCGCGAACACCGGGGAGCTGTTTTTT. Encoded protein: CATSRELARVPANTGELFF.

The CDR3 region is CAWSVGLSIPGEQYF. CDR3 DNA sequence: TGTGCCTGGAGTGTAGGGCTGAGCATCCCGGGGGAGCAGTACTTC. The chain has TRBV30 and TRBJ2-7; TRBD2 is a possible D gene (5 bases). Germline lookup yields CDR1 GTSNPN and CDR2 SVGIG (reference sequence). V was clipped by 0 bases and J by 7 bases, with 19 bases between them. The CDR3 covers 15 residues. Full variable domain (missing parts from reference TRBV30 and TRBJ2-7): SQTIHQWPATLVQPVGSPLSLECTVEGTSNPNLYWYRQAAGRGLQLLFYSVGIGQISSEVPQNLSASRPQDRQFILSSKKLLLSDSGFYLCAWSVGLSIPGEQYFGPGTRLTVT.

The chain recombines TRBV27 with TRBJ2-7, with 8 bases lining up with TRBD2. The CDR3 is 15 amino acids. V lost 7 bases, J lost 5 bases, and 13 bases stayed unmatched. CDR1 MNHEY and CDR2 SMNVEV come from the germline V gene (reference sequence). CDR3 loop: CASMSMGSGSHEQYF. The CDR3 nucleotides are TGTGCCAGCATGAGTATGGGAAGCGGGAGCCACGAGCAGTACTTC.

About this clone: The same CDR3 is also encoded by other DNA sequences in this sample. The chain is built from TRBV29-1 and TRBJ2-3, with D perhaps TRBD2 (6 bases). The CDR3 loop spans 14 amino acids. V lost 3 bases and J 0 bases, leaving 10 bases between the germline ends. Germline V gene lookup returns CDR1 SQVTM and CDR2 ANQGSEA. The DNA of the CDR3 is TGCAGCGTTGAGAGTGGAGGGAGCACAGATACGCAGTATTTT. Translation: CSVESGGSTDTQYF.

The chain joins TRBV4-1 to TRBJ2-7, with TRBD2 matching 10 bases. In germline, CDR1 is MGHRA, CDR2 YSYEKL. V lost 1 base to trimming and J lost 3 bases; unmatched junction nucleotides: 6. The CDR3 runs 16 residues. CDR3 protein: CASSQGRLAGVYEQYF. The CDR3 bases are TGCGCCAGCAGCCAAGGTCGCCTAGCGGGAGTCTACGAGCAGTACTTC.

In regard to this clone: In the same sample, other DNA sequences code for this CDR3. The rearrangement links TRBV5-1 to TRBJ2-7; no definite D call. The ends were cut back, 3 bases at V and 0 bases at J, with 4 bases in the middle. The germline gives CDR1 SGHRS, CDR2 YFSETQ. This CDR3 region has 12 residues. CDR3 coding DNA: TGCGCCAGCAGCTCAGACTCCTACGAGCAGTACTTC. Its translation: CASSSDSYEQYF.

The chain joins TRBV2 to TRBJ1-2; possible D gene TRBD1, 5 bases. The CDR3 consists of 12 residues. Germline values: CDR1 SNHLY, CDR2 FYNNEI. V lost 7 bases to trimming and J lost 6 bases, with 12 bases between them. This CDR3 reads CASTRDSDGYTF. The CDR3 region has the DNA TGTGCCAGCACCCGGGACTCCGATGGCTACACCTTC.